This TCR beta chain comes out of a study of T cells in Graves' hyperthyroidism and ophthalmopathy. Notes on the study in general: The blood repertoire included most of the expanded thyroid clonotypes above 0.001.

Notes on this clonotype: Its antigen is undetermined.

Trimming removed 1 base from V and 7 bases from J; junction bases left unmatched: 8. Germline CDR1 is SGHAT and CDR2 is FQDESV (reference sequence). The CDR3 covers 15 residues. Lactation, pregnancy, other autoimmune disease or uncontrolled infection excluded patients. Together with thyroid ultrasound, orbital computed tomography, serum thyroxine and TRAb, clinical symptoms were used for diagnoses. The TCR beta CDR3 regions underwent amplification using RNA transcripts as the source. HTBI primers were employed in a first-round RT-PCR of the TCR CDR3. TCRdb re-analysed the multiplex PCR reads in MiXCR, keeping a single row per CDR3 protein. The sample lists about 500,000 distinct CDR3 sequences, 46% occurring once.

This sequence was found in an adult woman with Graves' disease, either hyperthyroidism or ophthalmopathy (not recorded which). The source material was peripheral blood or thyroid tissue (not recorded which). The rearrangement links TRBV11-1 to TRBJ1-2, with TRBD1 matching 8 bases. This CDR3 reads CASSLDAGGISGYTF. CDR3 sequence (DNA): TGTGCCAGCAGCTTAGATGCAGGGGGCATAAGTGGCTACACCTTC.